Listed below are T cell receptor beta chains from one sample, sequenced in a study of control samples from healthy donors and cancer patients. TCRdb's table, derived via immunoSEQ multiplex PCR, lists solely in-frame clones and lacks some. The sample has roughly 170,000 clones; around 92% are singletons. The specimen was blood. These receptors were collected from a woman between 35 and 50 years old in good health. Each CDR3 is given with its conserved first and last residue. D genes are given only for firm matches. A clone size is listed for some rows: how often the clone was seen (once, few, many), or a class if it is expanded.

D gene: .; clone size: .; V gene: TRBV27; J gene: TRBJ1-1; CDR3 DNA: TGTGCCAGCAGTTATAGGGAGAACACTGAAGCTTTCTTT; CDR3 protein: CASSYRENTEAFF
D gene: .; clone size: .; V gene: TRBV12-3/TRBV12-4; J gene: TRBJ1-3; CDR3 DNA: TGTGCCAGCAGCCCAGGTTCCTCCATATATTTT; CDR3 protein: CASSPGSSIYF
D gene: .; clone size: .; V gene: TRBV5-1; J gene: TRBJ2-3; CDR3 DNA: TGCGCCAGCAGCTTGGCTAGCTTAGGGCTACGCAACACAGATACGCAGTATTTT; CDR3 protein: CASSLASLGLRNTDTQYF
D gene: TRBD2; clone size: .; V gene: TRBV3-1/TRBV3-2; J gene: TRBJ2-7; CDR3 DNA: TGTGCCAGCGGCCAGTGGGAGGGTGGTAGCGAGCAGTACTTC; CDR3 protein: CASGQWEGGSEQYF
D gene: TRBD1; clone size: once; V gene: TRBV11-2; J gene: TRBJ1-5; CDR3 DNA: TGTGCCAGCAGCTTAGGACAGGGGATGAATCAGCCCCAGCATTTT; CDR3 protein: CASSLGQGMNQPQHF
D gene: .; clone size: few; V gene: TRBV12-3/TRBV12-4; J gene: TRBJ2-7; CDR3 DNA: TGTGCCAGCAGTTTAGTAAGCTACGAGCAGTACTTC; CDR3 protein: CASSLVSYEQYF
D gene: .; clone size: .; V gene: TRBV27; J gene: TRBJ2-6; CDR3 DNA: TGTGCCAGCAGCCGAACGGGACACGTCCTGACTTTC; CDR3 protein: CASSRTGHVLTF
D gene: .; clone size: .; V gene: TRBV7-9; J gene: TRBJ1-1; CDR3 DNA: TGTGCCAGCAGTCGACAGGCCGACACTGAAGCTTTCTTT; CDR3 protein: CASSRQADTEAFF
D gene: .; clone size: once; V gene: TRBV7-9; J gene: TRBJ2-1; CDR3 DNA: TGTGCCAGCAGCTTAGCCGGAGGATTCCGTGAGCAGTTCTTC; CDR3 protein: CASSLAGGFREQFF
D gene: TRBD2; clone size: .; V gene: TRBV27; J gene: TRBJ2-7; CDR3 DNA: TGTGCCAGCAGTTTAGTGGGGGGGTCCTACGAGCAGTACTTC; CDR3 protein: CASSLVGGSYEQYF
D gene: .; clone size: once; V gene: TRBV27; J gene: TRBJ2-3; CDR3 DNA: TGTGCCAGCAGTTCTAGACTCCTCACAGATACGCAGTATTTT; CDR3 protein: CASSSRLLTDTQYF
D gene: .; clone size: .; V gene: TRBV14; J gene: TRBJ1-4; CDR3 DNA: TGTGCCAGCAGCGCCACGAGATATTCCCTCGCAACTAATGAAAAACTGTTTTTT; CDR3 protein: CASSATRYSLATNEKLFF
D gene: .; clone size: .; V gene: TRBV3-1/TRBV3-2; J gene: TRBJ1-2; CDR3 DNA: TGTGCCAGCAGCCCCCGCACCTACGACTATGGCTACACCTTC; CDR3 protein: CASSPRTYDYGYTF
D gene: .; clone size: .; V gene: TRBV5-4; J gene: TRBJ1-1; CDR3 DNA: TGTGCCAGCAGCTTTAGTGGGCCGGGTACTGAAGCTTTCTTT; CDR3 protein: CASSFSGPGTEAFF
D gene: .; clone size: once; V gene: TRBV27; J gene: TRBJ2-5; CDR3 DNA: TGTGCCAGCAGTTTGTACAGCCCCCAGCGGGAGACCCAGTACTTC; CDR3 protein: CASSLYSPQRETQYF
D gene: .; clone size: .; V gene: TRBV3-1/TRBV3-2; J gene: TRBJ1-6; CDR3 DNA: TGTGCCAGCAGCCAAGTAAGGGGCGGTTCACCCCTCCACTTT; CDR3 protein: CASSQVRGGSPLHF
D gene: .; clone size: .; V gene: TRBV5-4; J gene: TRBJ2-2; CDR3 DNA: TGTGCCAGCAGCTTGGGGCGGGGGCGGAACACCGGGGAGCTGTTTTTT; CDR3 protein: CASSLGRGRNTGELFF
D gene: TRBD2; clone size: .; V gene: TRBV4-2; J gene: TRBJ2-7; CDR3 DNA: TGTGCCAGCAGCCAAGGGGTAAGCGGGGGGTCCTCCTACGAGCAGTACTTC; CDR3 protein: CASSQGVSGGSSYEQYF
D gene: .; clone size: .; V gene: TRBV13; J gene: TRBJ2-2; CDR3 DNA: TGTGCCAGCACCACGGGGAGGCAGGGCACCGGGGAGCTGTTTTTT; CDR3 protein: CASTTGRQGTGELFF
D gene: .; clone size: .; V gene: TRBV7-2; J gene: TRBJ1-1; CDR3 DNA: TGTGCCAGCAGCTCCGGGGAGGGGAACACTGAAGCTTTCTTT; CDR3 protein: CASSSGEGNTEAFF
D gene: TRBD1; clone size: .; V gene: TRBV7-3; J gene: TRBJ2-1; CDR3 DNA: TGTGCCAGCAGCTTAACGGGACAGGGTTACAATGAGCAGTTCTTC; CDR3 protein: CASSLTGQGYNEQFF
D gene: .; clone size: .; V gene: TRBV30; J gene: TRBJ1-2; CDR3 DNA: TGTGCCTGGAGTGCCGCGACGCCGCACTATGGCTACACCTTC; CDR3 protein: CAWSAATPHYGYTF
D gene: .; clone size: .; V gene: TRBV3-1/TRBV3-2; J gene: TRBJ2-7; CDR3 DNA: TGTGCCAGCAGCCAAGAAGTCAGGGGTCGGCAGGCTACCTACGAGCAGTACTTC; CDR3 protein: CASSQEVRGRQATYEQYF
D gene: .; clone size: .; V gene: TRBV6-5; J gene: TRBJ1-2; CDR3 DNA: TGTGCCAGCAGTTCCGGGACCCGAGGGGGCTATGGCTACACCTTC; CDR3 protein: CASSSGTRGGYGYTF
D gene: TRBD1; clone size: once; V gene: TRBV18; J gene: TRBJ2-7; CDR3 DNA: TGTGCCAGCTCACCCTCCGGGACAGGGGTAATCGAGCAGTACTTC; CDR3 protein: CASSPSGTGVIEQYF
D gene: .; clone size: .; V gene: TRBV6-5; J gene: TRBJ1-1; CDR3 DNA: TGTGCCAGCAGTTACTCGATTCTCCAGGAAGCTTTCTTT; CDR3 protein: CASSYSILQEAFF
D gene: TRBD2; clone size: .; V gene: TRBV11-2; J gene: TRBJ2-1; CDR3 DNA: TGTGCCAGCAGCTTAGCCCCTAGCGGGGGGGTTGTCAATGAGCAGTTCTTC; CDR3 protein: CASSLAPSGGVVNEQFF
D gene: .; clone size: .; V gene: TRBV4-1; J gene: TRBJ2-1; CDR3 DNA: TGCGCCAGCAGCCAAGTAAACCTAGTTTCCTACAATGAGCAGTTCTTC; CDR3 protein: CASSQVNLVSYNEQFF
D gene: TRBD1; clone size: .; V gene: TRBV3-1/TRBV3-2; J gene: TRBJ1-4; CDR3 DNA: TGTGCCAGCAGCCGACAGGGAGCTAATGAAAAACTGTTTTTT; CDR3 protein: CASSRQGANEKLFF
D gene: .; clone size: .; V gene: TRBV6-1; J gene: TRBJ1-2; CDR3 DNA: TGTGCCAGCAGTGAACCTTACAGGGAGGGCACCTTC; CDR3 protein: CASSEPYREGTF
D gene: .; clone size: .; V gene: TRBV18; J gene: TRBJ2-5; CDR3 DNA: TGTGCCAGCTCACCCCCCTTAATAGAGACCCAGTACTTC; CDR3 protein: CASSPPLIETQYF
D gene: .; clone size: .; V gene: TRBV19; J gene: TRBJ2-2; CDR3 DNA: TGTGCCAGTAGTACGGCGACAGATCTTAACACCGGGGAGCTGTTTTTT; CDR3 protein: CASSTATDLNTGELFF
D gene: TRBD1; clone size: .; V gene: TRBV2; J gene: TRBJ2-5; CDR3 DNA: TGTGCCAGCAGGAGGGACAGGGAAGAGACCCAGTACTTC; CDR3 protein: CASRRDREETQYF
D gene: .; clone size: .; V gene: TRBV6-2/TRBV6-3; J gene: TRBJ1-6; CDR3 DNA: TGTGCCAGCAGTTACTCGTGGAGCTCCTATAATTCACCCCTCCACTTT; CDR3 protein: CASSYSWSSYNSPLHF
D gene: TRBD1; clone size: .; V gene: TRBV27; J gene: TRBJ2-5; CDR3 DNA: TGTGCCAGCAGTTCATACAGGGGACGGGAGACCCAGTACTTC; CDR3 protein: CASSSYRGRETQYF
D gene: TRBD2; clone size: once; V gene: TRBV18; J gene: TRBJ2-5; CDR3 DNA: TGTGCCAGCTCAGTCCAGCGGGGGACCACGGAAGAGACCCAGTACTTC; CDR3 protein: CASSVQRGTTEETQYF
D gene: .; clone size: .; V gene: TRBV7-9; J gene: TRBJ1-3; CDR3 DNA: TGTGCCAGCATCCTCTCTGGAAACACCATATATTTT; CDR3 protein: CASILSGNTIYF
D gene: .; clone size: .; V gene: TRBV4-1; J gene: TRBJ2-7; CDR3 DNA: TGCGCCAGCAGCCGCCTGGGGAGGACAGACTACGAGCAGTACTTC; CDR3 protein: CASSRLGRTDYEQYF
D gene: .; clone size: .; V gene: TRBV27; J gene: TRBJ2-3; CDR3 DNA: TGTGCCAGCAGTCCGACCCCCAGGGGTGGTGTGGATACGCAGTATTTT; CDR3 protein: CASSPTPRGGVDTQYF
D gene: .; clone size: .; V gene: TRBV29-1; J gene: TRBJ1-6; CDR3 DNA: TGCAGCGTTGAAGGGTCTCCCCCCTATAATTCACCCCTCCACTTT; CDR3 protein: CSVEGSPPYNSPLHF